This paragraph covers one T cell receptor (beta chain) sequence. The antigen remains undetermined. The repertoire was sequenced with immunoSEQ multiplex PCR; TCRdb's copy has only in-frame clones and lacks some. The sample yields 1 million to 1.2 million clones, roughly 80% seen once. These data originate in a study of shared clonotypes between healthy human individuals. Study results and limitations: Sharing of clonotypes among donors was expected to vary with sequencing depth.

The ends were cut back, 4 bases at V and 0 bases at J, with 8 bases in the middle. Germline assignment: CDR1 LNHNV and CDR2 YYDKDF (reference sequence). The CDR3 has 14 amino acids. The TCR sequence derives from a man between 18 and 29 years old in good health. Some clones in this sample may be carry-over from other donors' samples. V gene TRBV15 combines with J gene TRBJ2-3; no firm D call. Sequencing used memory CD4+ T cells from PBMCs. Described subset: CD45RA-negative fraction. CDR3 DNA sequence: TGTGCCACCAGCAAGGCGGAGAGCACAGATACGCAGTATTTT. Protein sequence: CATSKAESTDTQYF.